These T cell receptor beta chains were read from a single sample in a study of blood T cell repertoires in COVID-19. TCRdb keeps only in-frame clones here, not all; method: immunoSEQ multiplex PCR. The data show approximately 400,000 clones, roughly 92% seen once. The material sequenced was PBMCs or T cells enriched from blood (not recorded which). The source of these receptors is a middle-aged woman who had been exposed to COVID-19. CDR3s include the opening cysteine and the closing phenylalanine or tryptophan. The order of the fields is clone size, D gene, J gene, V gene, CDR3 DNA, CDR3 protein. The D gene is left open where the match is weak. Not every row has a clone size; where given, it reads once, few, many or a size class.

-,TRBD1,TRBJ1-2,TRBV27,TGTGCCAGCAGCCCCGGGACAGTTTCACCTCCTAACTATGGCTACACCTTC,CASSPGTVSPPNYGYTF
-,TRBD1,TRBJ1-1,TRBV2,TGTGCCAGCAGTGCGGACAGGGGGCCGAACACTGAAGCTTTCTTT,CASSADRGPNTEAFF
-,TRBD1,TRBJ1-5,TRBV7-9,TGTGCCAGCAGCTTAGTGACAGGGGTTGGGAATCAGCCCCAGCATTTT,CASSLVTGVGNQPQHF
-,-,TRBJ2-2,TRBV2,TGTGCCAGCAGCGCCCGGGGGACCGGGGAGCTGTTTTTT,CASSARGTGELFF
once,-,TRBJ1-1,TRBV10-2,TGCGCCAGCAGTGAGCCCGCCGGGGTAGGGACTGAAGCTTTCTTT,CASSEPAGVGTEAFF
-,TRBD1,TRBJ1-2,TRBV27,TGTGCCAGCAGTTTTCACGACAGGGAGGATGGCTACACCTTC,CASSFHDREDGYTF
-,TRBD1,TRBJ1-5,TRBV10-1,TGCGCCAGCAGTGAGTCAGGGGGCGATCAGCCCCAGCATTTT,CASSESGGDQPQHF
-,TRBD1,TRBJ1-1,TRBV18,TGTGCCAGCTCACAGGGACAGGGGGTCGTGGGCGCTTTCTTT,CASSQGQGVVGAFF
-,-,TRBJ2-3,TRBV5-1,TGCGCCAGCAGCCGGGGGTCTGGCACAGATACGCAGTATTTT,CASSRGSGTDTQYF
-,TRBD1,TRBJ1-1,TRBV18,TGTGCCAGCTCAACGGGACAGCCATTCGGGGCTTTCTTT,CASSTGQPFGAFF
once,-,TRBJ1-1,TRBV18,TGTGCCAGCTCTCGACAGGTGAACACTGAAGCTTTCTTT,CASSRQVNTEAFF
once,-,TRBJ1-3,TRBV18,TGTGCCAGCTCAACCCGGGCGTCCGGGATTTACACCATATATTTT,CASSTRASGIYTIYF
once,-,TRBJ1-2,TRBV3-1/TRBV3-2,TGTGCCAGCAGCGAATACGGACAGCACTATGGCTACACCTTC,CASSEYGQHYGYTF
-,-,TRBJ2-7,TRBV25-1,TGTGCCAGCAGTGACCGCCCAGGACATTACGAGCAGTACTTC,CASSDRPGHYEQYF
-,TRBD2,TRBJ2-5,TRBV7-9,TGTGCCAGCAGCTTAGGGTCGAGCGGGGCTGCCGTATCGACCCAGTACTTC,CASSLGSSGAAVSTQYF
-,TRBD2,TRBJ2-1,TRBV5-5,TGTGCCAGCAGCCCGCGGACTAGCGGGAGGCTGGGGAATGAGCAGTTCTTC,CASSPRTSGRLGNEQFF
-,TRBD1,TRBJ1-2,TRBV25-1,TGTGCCAGCCGAGAAACAGGGGGCAACTATGGCTACACCTTC,CASRETGGNYGYTF
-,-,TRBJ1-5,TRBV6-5,TGTGCCAGCAGTTCAGGGAATCAGCCCCAGCATTTT,CASSSGNQPQHF
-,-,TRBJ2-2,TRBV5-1,TGCGCCAGCAGTCACGCCGGGACAAGGAACACCGGGGAGCTGTTTTTT,CASSHAGTRNTGELFF
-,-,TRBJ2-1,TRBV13,TGTGCCAGCAGCTTATGGGGGGGGCCCAATGAGCAGTTCTTC,CASSLWGGPNEQFF
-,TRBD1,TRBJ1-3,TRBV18,TGTGCCAGCTCACGGACAGGGGCCGGCACCATATATTTT,CASSRTGAGTIYF
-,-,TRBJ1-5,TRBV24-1,TGTGCCACCAGTGATTTCCTGGACTATAGCAATCAGCCCCAGCATTTT,CATSDFLDYSNQPQHF
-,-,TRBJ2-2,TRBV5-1,TGCGCCAGCAGCCAGGGACTCCTCGGGTCCGGGGAGCTGTTTTTT,CASSQGLLGSGELFF
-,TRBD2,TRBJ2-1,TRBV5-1,TGCGCCAGCAGATCGGGACTAGCGGGAGGTGGTGAGCAGTTCTTC,CASRSGLAGGGEQFF
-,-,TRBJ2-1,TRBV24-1,TGTGCCACCAGTGTGGGTCGGGATGAGCAGTTCTTC,CATSVGRDEQFF
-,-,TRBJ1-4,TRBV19,TGTGCCAGTAGTATTTCCGGGAATGAAAAACTGTTTTTT,CASSISGNEKLFF
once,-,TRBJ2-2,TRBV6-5,TGTGCCAGCAGTTTGCGGGGCACCGGGGAGCTGTTTTTT,CASSLRGTGELFF